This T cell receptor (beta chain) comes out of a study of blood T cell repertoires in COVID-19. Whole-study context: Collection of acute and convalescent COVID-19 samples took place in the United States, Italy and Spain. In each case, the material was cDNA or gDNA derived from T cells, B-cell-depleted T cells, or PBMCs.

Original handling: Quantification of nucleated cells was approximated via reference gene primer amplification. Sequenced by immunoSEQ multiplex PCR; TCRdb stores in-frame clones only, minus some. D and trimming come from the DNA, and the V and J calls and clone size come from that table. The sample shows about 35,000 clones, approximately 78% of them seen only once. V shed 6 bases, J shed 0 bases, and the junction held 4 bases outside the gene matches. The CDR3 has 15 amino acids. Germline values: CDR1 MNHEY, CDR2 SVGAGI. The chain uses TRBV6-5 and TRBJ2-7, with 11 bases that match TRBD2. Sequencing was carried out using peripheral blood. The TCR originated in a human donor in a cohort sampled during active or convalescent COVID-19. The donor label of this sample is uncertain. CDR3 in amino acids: CASRGTSGNSYEQYF. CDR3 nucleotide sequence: TGTGCCAGCAGGGGGACTAGCGGAAACTCCTACGAGCAGTACTTC.